The following is a T cell receptor (beta chain) sequence with its context. Seattle's enrolled individuals joined amid active infection and were then monitored longitudinally. The V end was cut by 1 base, the J end by 6 bases, with 19 bases between. The CDR3 contains 16 residues. CDR1 SNHLY and CDR2 FYNNEI come from the germline V gene. The sample comes from a study of blood T cell repertoires in COVID-19. Across the whole study: In each case, the material was cDNA or gDNA derived from T cells, B-cell-depleted T cells, or PBMCs.

In the original analysis: Scientists estimated how many nucleated cells there were by amplifying reference gene primers. The assay was immunoSEQ multiplex PCR, and TCRdb's table has in-frame clones only and misses some. V and J calls and clone size are those listed in that table; D and trimming were worked out from the DNA. The table shows fewer than 200,000 clones, with around 84% occurring only once. Sequencing input: peripheral blood. This chain links TRBV2 with TRBJ2-7; the D gene is possibly TRBD1 (6 bases). The sequence was obtained from a woman aged 80 or over with COVID-19, enrolled during active disease. The CDR3 nucleotides are TGTGCCAGCAGTGAAGTGGGCAGGTCTTCCAGGGGCGAGCAGTACTTC. Its protein product is CASSEVGRSSRGEQYF.